Shown below are 31 T cell receptor beta chains from a single sample sequenced in a study of CD8 T cells in ankylosing spondylitis. Via MiXCR, TCRdb re-called the 5' RACE reads, giving one row per CDR3 protein. The repertoire has approximately 69,000 distinct CDR3 sequences, approximately 5.3% of them found once; the top ten carry about 2%. The sequenced sample consisted of blood, either unsorted or a sorted T cell fraction (not recorded which). The origin of the receptors is a male donor with ankylosing spondylitis or in good health (not recorded which).

Many counts were recorded for this clonotype. The chain couples TRBV27 to TRBJ1-2; 10 bases match TRBD1. CDR1 MNHEY and CDR2 SMNVEV come from the germline V gene (reference sequence). The CDR3 extends over 14 amino acids. The ends lost 4 bases at V and 2 bases at J; junction bases unmatched: 1. CDR3 loop: CASSSGQGNYGYTF. The CDR3 region has the DNA TGTGCCAGCAGTTCGGGACAGGGGAACTATGGCTACACCTTC.

This clonotype was seen many times. The chain has TRBV11-2 and TRBJ2-1, with 8 positions matching TRBD2. The junction had 3 bases not matched to a gene; V was cut back by 1 base and J by 10 bases. The CDR3 is made up of 13 amino acids. Germline assignment: CDR1 SGHAT and CDR2 FQNNGV. The CDR3 bases are TGTGCCAGCAGCTTAGTAGGCGGGGGGGAGCAGTTCTTC. As protein: CASSLVGGGEQFF.

This clonotype was seen ten or more times. V is TRBV6-1 and J is TRBJ1-5; tentatively, D is TRBD1 (6 bases). Trimming shortened V by 5 bases and J by 9 bases, and 17 bases separated the two germline ends. This CDR3 region has 14 residues. Germline CDR1 is MNHNS and CDR2 is SASEGT. The CDR3 reads CASSLTGSVGPQHF. In DNA, the CDR3 is TGTGCCAGCAGTCTCACAGGGAGTGTGGGGCCCCAGCATTTT.

This clonotype occurred many times. The chain employs TRBV5-1 and TRBJ2-1; D assignment may be TRBD1 or TRBD2 (7 bases each). Per the germline V gene, CDR1 is SGHRS and CDR2 is YFSETQ. V was shortened by 6 bases and J by 2 bases, with 12 bases between the two germline ends. CDR3 length: 14 amino acids. The DNA for the CDR3 is TGCGCCAGCACCAGGGGGGGGCCCTACAATGAGCAGTTCTTC. Translating gives CASTRGGPYNEQFF.

This clonotype was counted many times. At one of its ends the junction is not consistent with the germline gene, which may arise from a read error. The chain has TRBV20-1 and TRBJ2-7; perhaps TRBD2 as D (5 bases). The CDR3 is 16 residues long. The germline gives CDR1 DFQATT, CDR2 SNEGSKA (reference sequence). The CDR3 coding sequence is TGCTGTGCTAGAGATCCCCTTTGGCAGGCGGGCGACGAGCAGTACTTC. Encoded protein: CCARDPLWQAGDEQYF.

Many counts were recorded for this clonotype. The rearrangement uses TRBV12-3 or TRBV12-4 and TRBJ2-5, with D perhaps TRBD2 (6 bases). There are 13 residues in the CDR3. V lost 6 bases and J 5 bases, leaving 13 bases between the germline ends. As DNA, the CDR3 is TGTGCCAGCAGCCCAAGGGCGGGGGAGACCCAGTACTTC. Translating it yields CASSPRAGETQYF.

The rearrangement links TRBV3-1 to TRBJ2-1; D unclear. Germline V lookup: CDR1 LGHDT, CDR2 YNNKEL (reference sequence). Trimming took 3 bases from V and 12 from J, leaving 12 bases between them. The CDR3 loop spans 12 amino acids. Written as DNA, the CDR3 is TGTGCCAGCAGCCATGATGGGAAGGGGCAGTTCTTC. Protein product: CASSHDGKGQFF.

This clonotype was seen ten or more times. This CDR3 reads CASSSRDRAYNEQFF. CDR3 coding DNA: TGTGCCAGCAGTTCCCGGGACAGGGCTTACAATGAGCAGTTCTTC. The chain recombines TRBV12-3 or TRBV12-4 with TRBJ2-1; 9 positions agree with TRBD1. The CDR3 has 15 amino acids. Trimming took 4 bases from V and 4 from J; bases not matched to a gene: 5.

The table lists this clonotype with many counts. The gene calls are TRBV15 and TRBJ2-1; D is unresolved. Per the germline V gene, CDR1 is LNHNV and CDR2 is YYDKDF (reference sequence). The CDR3 has 16 amino acids. The V end lost 4 bases, the J end lost 0 bases, and 13 bases lay between the germline ends. CDR3 nucleotide sequence: TGTGCCACCAGCACTGGGCCAACCCGCTCCTACAATGAGCAGTTCTTC. As protein: CATSTGPTRSYNEQFF. Complete variable domain (other parts from reference TRBV15 and TRBJ2-1): DAMVIQNPRYQVTQFGKPVTLSCSQTLNHNVMYWYQQKSSQAPKLLFHYYDKDFNNEADTPDNFQSRRPNTSFCFLDIRSPGLGDTAMYLCATSTGPTRSYNEQFFGPGTRLTVL.

This clonotype occurred many times. J is TRBJ1-1 and V is TRBV20-1, with TRBD1 as a possible D gene (6 bases). The V end was cut by 5 bases, the J end by 4 bases, with 14 bases between. The CDR3 contains 13 residues. From germline, CDR1 is DFQATT and CDR2 SNEGSKA (reference sequence). The CDR3 loop is CSAGKQGGTEAFF. CDR3 nucleotides: TGCAGTGCTGGAAAACAGGGAGGCACTGAAGCTTTCTTT.

At least ten counts were recorded for this clonotype. The chain recombines TRBV6-5 with TRBJ2-5; D possibly corresponds to TRBD1 (5 bases). The CDR3 covers 16 residues. The V and J ends lost 0 bases and 2 bases respectively, with 13 bases between them. The V gene's germline CDR1 is MNHEY and CDR2 SVGAGI. CDR3 residues: CASSYSGREGQETQYF. In DNA, the CDR3 is TGTGCCAGCAGTTACTCCGGCAGGGAAGGACAAGAGACCCAGTACTTC.

This clonotype was counted at least ten times. The chain has TRBV5-1 and TRBJ1-2; D is unresolved. Deletions cut 2 bases from V and 8 bases from J, with 10 bases between. The germline gives CDR1 SGHRS, CDR2 YFSETQ. The CDR3 extends over 12 amino acids. CDR3 nucleotide sequence: TGCGCCAGCAGCTTAATGACGGACGGCTACACCTTC. Its protein is CASSLMTDGYTF.

This clonotype was seen many times. The chain is built from TRBV27 and TRBJ1-5; TRBD1 matches at 7 bases. The CDR3 contains 15 residues. J was trimmed by 2 bases and V by 2 bases; bases with no gene match: 3. Germline V CDR1 and CDR2: MNHEY, SMNVEV (reference sequence). The CDR3 DNA is TGTGCCAGCAGTTTAAAGGGGGCGGGCAATCAGCCCCAGCATTTT. Amino acids: CASSLKGAGNQPQHF.

This clonotype was counted at least ten times. This sequence joins TRBV12-3 or TRBV12-4 and TRBJ1-6; 9 bases line up with TRBD1. Unmatched junction bases numbered 5, after V lost 6 bases and J lost 5 bases. The CDR3 consists of 15 residues. The CDR3 nucleotides read TGTGCCAGCAGCTTAAGGACAGGGGATAATTCACCCCTCCACTTT. Translation: CASSLRTGDNSPLHF.

This clonotype has ten or more counts. The chain joins TRBV3-1 to TRBJ2-7; D not certain. Trimming cost V 1 base and J 0 bases, with 4 bases left between them. There are 13 residues in the CDR3. Per germline, CDR1 LGHDT and CDR2 YNNKEL (reference sequence). The CDR3 spells CASSQGTSYEQYF. CDR3 nucleotide sequence: TGTGCCAGCAGCCAAGGTACCTCCTACGAGCAGTACTTC.

This clonotype was detected many times. The chain carries TRBV5-5 and TRBJ2-2; D not certain. V lost 4 bases and J 1 base, leaving 8 bases between the germline ends. CDR1 SGHKS and CDR2 YYEKEE come from the germline V gene (reference sequence). CDR3 length equals 14 residues. The CDR3 is CASSPIVNTGELFF. The CDR3 nucleotides are TGTGCCAGCAGCCCTATAGTGAACACCGGGGAGCTGTTTTTT.

At least ten counts were recorded for this clonotype. The V gene is TRBV6-1, the J gene TRBJ1-5; TRBD1 agrees at 7 bases. CDR1 MNHNS and CDR2 SASEGT come from the germline V gene. The V gene end was trimmed by 6 bases and the J gene end by 7 bases; junction bases not matched to a gene: 3. CDR3 length: 12 residues. CDR3: CASRGQRQPQHF. The CDR3 DNA reads TGTGCCAGCAGGGGACAGCGGCAGCCCCAGCATTTT.

Many counts were recorded for this clonotype. The J gene is TRBJ2-7, the V gene TRBV6-5, with TRBD2 matching 13 bases. This CDR3 spans 21 amino acids. V shed 3 bases, J shed 1 base, and the junction held 18 bases outside the gene matches. Germline-derived CDR1 and CDR2 are MNHEY and SVGAGI. The CDR3 DNA reads TGTGCCAGCAGTTATACCCCGAAACTAGCGGGGGGGCCGTATTCTTCCTACGAGCAGTACTTC. Its translation: CASSYTPKLAGGPYSSYEQYF.

This clonotype occurred many times. This chain connects TRBV7-3 to TRBJ2-3; 7 nucleotides match TRBD1. The CDR3 length is 16 residues. Germline V gene sequence: CDR1 SGHTA, CDR2 FQGTGA. V shed 4 bases and J 5 bases; nucleotides not matched to a gene: 12. As DNA, the CDR3 is TGTGCCAGCAGCTCACCGGACAGGCTCTTAGTAGATACGCAGTATTTT. It encodes CASSSPDRLLVDTQYF. The complete variable domain, with remaining parts taken from reference TRBV7-3 and TRBJ2-3, reads GAGVSQTPSNKVTEKGKYVELRCDPISGHTALYWYRQSLGQGPEFLIYFQGTGAADDSGLPNDRFFAVRPEGSVSTLKIQRTERGDSAVYLCASSSPDRLLVDTQYFGPGTRLTVL.

This chain uses TRBV5-4 with TRBJ2-2; no definite D call. The CDR3 is 14 residues long. Trimming took 2 bases from V and 3 from J, leaving 8 bases between them. Germline V gives CDR1 SGHNT, CDR2 YYREEE (reference sequence). CDR3: CASSFKQYTGELFF. Written as DNA, the CDR3 is TGTGCCAGCAGCTTTAAACAGTACACCGGGGAGCTGTTTTTT.

This clonotype occurred many times. The chain links TRBV23-1 to TRBJ1-5, with D tentatively TRBD1 (6 bases). TRBV23-1 is marked as an open reading frame, function uncertain. The CDR3 is 17 residues long. Trimming removed 2 bases at V and 2 bases at J, with 16 bases between. The DNA of the CDR3 is TGCGCCAGCAGTCAACATACAGGGAGGTTCGGCAATCAGCCCCAGCATTTT. Translated, it gives CASSQHTGRFGNQPQHF.

With respect to this clonotype: A much larger clone lies one base from this, so it may be a read error. The gene calls are TRBV29-1 and TRBJ1-2, with TRBD1 identical over 9 bases. V dropped 6 bases and J dropped 8; count of bases not matched to a gene: 13. Germline lookup yields CDR1 SQVTM and CDR2 ANQGSEA. There are 14 residues in the CDR3. The DNA for the CDR3 is TGCAGCGTCGGGAGACAGGGGGTATCTGGGGGCTACACCTTC. As protein: CSVGRQGVSGGYTF. The full variable domain, its missing parts supplied by reference TRBV29-1 and TRBJ1-2, is SAVISQKPSRDICQRGTSLTIQCQVDSQVTMMFWYRQQPGQSLTLIATANQGSEATYESGFVIDKFPISRPNLTFSTLTVSNMSPEDSSIYLCSVGRQGVSGGYTFGSGTRLTVV.

This clonotype was seen repeatedly, ten times or more. Here the CDR3 reads CASWGQGVSPLHF. The CDR3 nucleotides are TGTGCCAGTTGGGGACAGGGGGTTTCACCCCTCCACTTT. The V call is TRBV19, the J call TRBJ1-6, with TRBD1 identical over 11 bases. Germline CDR1 and CDR2: LNHDA and SQIVND (reference sequence). The CDR3 runs to 13 residues. V lost 8 bases and J lost 9; bases outside the gene matches: 3.

A few counts support this clonotype. It may be a read error: a sequence one base away is much more abundant. The J gene is TRBJ1-1, the V gene TRBV4-1, with 8 bases that match TRBD1. There are 15 residues in the CDR3. Germline assignment: CDR1 MGHRA and CDR2 YSYEKL. Here the CDR3 reads CASSQRDRRDTEVFF. The CDR3 DNA reads as TGCGCCAGCAGCCAACGGGACAGGCGGGACACTGAAGTTTTCTTT.

This clonotype was picked up many times. This rearrangement joins TRBV2 to TRBJ2-3, with D unclear. CDR3 length: 13 amino acids. V dropped 3 bases and J dropped 2 bases, with 6 bases sitting between them. The germline V gene has CDR1 SNHLY and CDR2 FYNNEI. CDR3 sequence (DNA): TGTGCCAGCAGTGAGTTTGACACAGATACGCAGTATTTT. The encoded protein is CASSEFDTDTQYF.

This clonotype was counted at least ten times. The chain joins TRBV6-2 or TRBV6-3 to TRBJ2-1; 13 bases map to TRBD2. Germline lookup yields CDR1 MNHEY and CDR2 SVGEGT. The J segment lost 0 bases and the V segment lost 1 base, leaving 9 bases of the junction unmatched. The CDR3 length is 20 residues. CDR3 loop: CASSYFPTSGGMGSYNEQFF. The CDR3 DNA reads TGTGCCAGCAGTTACTTCCCGACTAGCGGGGGGATGGGCTCCTACAATGAGCAGTTCTTC.

This clonotype was picked up many times. The V and J genes are TRBV4-2 and TRBJ2-3, with D possibly matching TRBD2 (7 bases). CDR3 length equals 18 residues. CDR1 is LGHNA, CDR2 YNFKEQ, per germline. V lost 0 bases and J 7 bases, leaving 23 bases between the germline ends. The CDR3: CASSQDLGGGPYLNTQYF. The CDR3 DNA reads as TGTGCCAGCAGCCAAGATCTTGGCGGGGGCCCTTATTTGAATACGCAGTATTTT.

This clonotype was recorded many times. V is TRBV7-9 and J is TRBJ1-4, with no clear D. Germline V gene sequence: CDR1 SEHNR, CDR2 FQNEAQ (reference sequence). This CDR3 spans 14 amino acids. Trimming shortened V by 2 bases and J by 4 bases, and 8 bases separated the two germline ends. In DNA, the CDR3 is TGTGCCAGCAGCTTAAGGGATGGTAATGAAAAACTGTTTTTT. Its protein is CASSLRDGNEKLFF.

This clonotype was counted many times. V and J are TRBV7-2 and TRBJ2-3; D uncertain. CDR1 is SGHTA, CDR2 FQGNSA, per germline. The V end lost 1 base, the J end lost 4 bases, and 3 bases lay between the germline ends. The CDR3 is 12 amino acids. CDR3 sequence (DNA): TGTGCCAGCAGCTTAGTGGCAGATACGCAGTATTTT. Amino acid sequence: CASSLVADTQYF.

This clonotype was observed at least ten times. The V call is TRBV5-1, the J call TRBJ1-4, with D possibly being TRBD1 (5 bases). Germline values: CDR1 SGHRS, CDR2 YFSETQ. The CDR3 has 15 amino acids. The ends were cut back, 6 bases at V and 8 bases at J, with 20 bases in the middle. DNA of the CDR3: TGCGCCAGCAACAGTGACGGGGGGTTCAAGGAAAAACTGTTTTTT. It specifies CASNSDGGFKEKLFF.

This clonotype was seen repeatedly, ten times or more. The chain joins TRBV6-1 to TRBJ2-5; TRBD1 agrees at 7 bases. Germline V gene sequence: CDR1 MNHNS, CDR2 SASEGT. This CDR3 region has 15 residues. The V and J ends lost 6 bases and 4 bases, in that order; junction bases with no gene match: 11. The CDR3, as DNA: TGTGCCAGCAGCCCTACAGGGGTTCGGGGAGAGACCCAGTACTTC. It yields the protein CASSPTGVRGETQYF.